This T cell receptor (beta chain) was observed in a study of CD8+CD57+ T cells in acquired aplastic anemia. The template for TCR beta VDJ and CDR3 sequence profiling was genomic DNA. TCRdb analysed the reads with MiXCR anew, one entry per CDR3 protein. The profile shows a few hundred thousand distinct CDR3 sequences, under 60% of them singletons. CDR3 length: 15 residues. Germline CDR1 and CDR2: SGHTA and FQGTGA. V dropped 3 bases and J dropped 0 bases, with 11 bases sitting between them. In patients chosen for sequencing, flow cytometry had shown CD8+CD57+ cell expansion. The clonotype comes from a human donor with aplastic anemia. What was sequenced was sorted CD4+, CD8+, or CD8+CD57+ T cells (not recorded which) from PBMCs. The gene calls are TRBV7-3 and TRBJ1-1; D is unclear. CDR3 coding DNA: TGTGCCAGCAGCTTCACGGGCCCCCTGAACACTGAAGCTTTCTTT. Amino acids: CASSFTGPLNTEAFF.